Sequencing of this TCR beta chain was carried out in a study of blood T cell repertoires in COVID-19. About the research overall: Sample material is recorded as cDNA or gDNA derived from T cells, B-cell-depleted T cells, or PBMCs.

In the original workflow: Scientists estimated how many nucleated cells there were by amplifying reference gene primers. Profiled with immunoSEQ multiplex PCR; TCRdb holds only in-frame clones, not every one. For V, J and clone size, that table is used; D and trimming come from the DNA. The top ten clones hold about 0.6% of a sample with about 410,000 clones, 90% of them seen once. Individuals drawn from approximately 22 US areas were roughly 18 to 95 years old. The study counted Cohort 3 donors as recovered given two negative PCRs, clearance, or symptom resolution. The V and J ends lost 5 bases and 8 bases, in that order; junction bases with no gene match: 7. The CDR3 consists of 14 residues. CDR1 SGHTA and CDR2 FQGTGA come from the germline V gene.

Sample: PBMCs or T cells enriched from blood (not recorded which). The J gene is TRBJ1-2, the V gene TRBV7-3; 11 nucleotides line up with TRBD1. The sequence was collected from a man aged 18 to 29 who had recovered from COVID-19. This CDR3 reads CASSPTGQGEGYTF. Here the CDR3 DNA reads TGTGCCAGCAGCCCGACGGGACAGGGGGAAGGCTACACCTTC.